The 16 T cell receptor beta chains given below trace back to one sample, sequenced in a study of blood T cell repertoires in COVID-19. Method: immunoSEQ multiplex PCR; TCRdb's copy keeps in-frame clones and lacks some. Counted here are 100,000 to 120,000 clones, about 90% occurring once; the ten biggest clones make up 2% to 3%. The sample consisted of peripheral blood. Every receptor here comes from a human donor in a cohort sampled during active COVID-19.

This chain links TRBV18 with TRBJ1-2, with D hard to call. The CDR3 extends over 13 amino acids. Germline assignment: CDR1 KGHSH and CDR2 LQKENI. Trimming took off 3 bases at V and 4 bases at J, with 9 bases between the two ends. The CDR3 nucleotides read TGTGCCAGCTCACCGCCGGGGATCTATGGCTACACCTTC. Encoded protein: CASSPPGIYGYTF.

The V call is TRBV7-9, the J call TRBJ1-2, with D perhaps matching TRBD1 (5 bases). Germline loops: CDR1 SEHNR, CDR2 FQNEAQ (reference sequence). The CDR3 runs to 16 residues. V was shortened by 4 bases and J by 3 bases, with 18 bases between the two germline ends. The CDR3 bases are TGTGCCAGCAGCTCTACTTTAACCGGACACGACTATGGCTACACCTTC. Its translation: CASSSTLTGHDYGYTF.

The chain employs TRBV9 and TRBJ2-3; no clear D. CDR3 size: 18 residues. Deletions cut 0 bases from V and 1 base from J, with 18 bases between. From germline, CDR1 is SGDLS and CDR2 YYNGEE. The CDR3 region is CASSVGSSPGLRTDTQYF. The CDR3 DNA follows: TGTGCCAGCAGCGTAGGTTCTTCCCCAGGCTTACGCACAGATACGCAGTATTTT.

The rearrangement joins TRBV11-2 to TRBJ2-7; 9 bases align to TRBD2. Germline CDR1 and CDR2: SGHAT and FQNNGV. The CDR3 has 14 residues. V gave up 6 bases and J gave up 2 bases; unmatched junction bases: 5. DNA for the CDR3: TGTGCCAGCAGTAGCGGGGGCCTTCCCTACGAGCAGTACTTC. It yields the protein CASSSGGLPYEQYF.

The count of this clone is one. This chain joins TRBV5-6 and TRBJ2-1; D might be TRBD1 (5 bases). Trimming pared 2 bases from V and 2 bases from J, leaving 11 bases between. The CDR3 covers 15 residues. Germline V gives CDR1 SGHDT, CDR2 YYEEEE. This chain's CDR3 is CASSLQVAPYNEQFF. The CDR3 nucleotides read TGTGCCAGCAGCTTACAGGTTGCCCCCTACAATGAGCAGTTCTTC.

This chain links TRBV28 with TRBJ1-2; no firm D call. Between the trimmed V and J ends, which lost 0 bases and 3 bases, there was a span of 11 bases. CDR3 length: 15 amino acids. Germline V CDR1 and CDR2: MDHEN, SYDVKM. The DNA of the CDR3 is TGTGCCAGCAGTTTATGGGGCCGGCAGGACTATGGCTACACCTTC. Translated: CASSLWGRQDYGYTF.

The chain joins TRBV25-1 to TRBJ1-2; a weak D match, TRBD1 (6 bases). CDR1 is MGHDK, CDR2 SYGVNS, per germline. Trimming took 6 bases from V and 1 from J, leaving 24 bases between them. CDR3 length: 18 amino acids. The CDR3 protein is CASRSVTGLPDINYGYTF. CDR3 sequence (DNA): TGTGCCAGCAGGTCAGTCACAGGGCTCCCCGATATTAACTATGGCTACACCTTC.

CDR3 DNA sequence: TGTGCCAGTAGTATAGATGGGACTAGCGGTGTTTTGGATACGCAGTATTTT. This encodes CASSIDGTSGVLDTQYF. J is TRBJ2-3 and V is TRBV19; 11 nucleotides align to TRBD2. The CDR3 totals 17 residues. Germline CDR1 LNHDA, CDR2 SQIVND (reference sequence). The V gene end was trimmed by 0 bases and the J gene end by 6 bases; junction bases not matched to a gene: 8. The full variable domain, in which reference TRBV19 and TRBJ2-3 provide the parts outside the CDR3, is DGGITQSPKYLFRKEGQNVTLSCEQNLNHDAMYWYRQDPGQGLRLIYYSQIVNDFQKGDIAEGYSVSREKKESFPLTVTSAQKNPTAFYLCASSIDGTSGVLDTQYFGPGTRLTVL.

The chain carries TRBV19 and TRBJ2-5; D possibly corresponds to TRBD2 (6 bases). V lost 5 bases and J 2 bases, leaving 9 bases between the germline ends. CDR1 LNHDA and CDR2 SQIVND come from the germline V gene (reference sequence). This CDR3 is 13 amino acids long. The CDR3 sequence: CASSYGGQETQYF. The CDR3 DNA reads as TGTGCCAGTAGTTATGGGGGGCAAGAGACCCAGTACTTC.

The CDR3 coding sequence is TGTGCCAGCAGTGTCACAGGGATCCCTGAAGCTTTCTTT. This gives the protein CASSVTGIPEAFF. The chain has TRBV25-1 and TRBJ1-1; perhaps TRBD1 as D (6 bases). V shed 4 bases and J shed 6 bases, with 12 bases lying between them. This CDR3 has 13 amino acids. The V gene's germline CDR1 is MGHDK and CDR2 SYGVNS.

The chain uses TRBV7-6 and TRBJ1-3; 10 nucleotides align to TRBD1. The CDR3 is 15 residues long. Germline CDR1 is SGHVS and CDR2 is FNYEAQ. V shed 5 bases, J shed 2 bases, and the junction held 3 bases outside the gene matches. DNA of the CDR3: TGTGCCAGCAGCCGCGGACAGGGGGCTGGAAACACCATATATTTT. This encodes CASSRGQGAGNTIYF.

The rearrangement uses TRBV11-3 and TRBJ2-1; TRBD2 is a possible D gene (6 bases). The germline V and J ends were trimmed by 4 bases and 0 bases, with 7 bases remaining between them. Germline V CDR1 and CDR2: SGHNT, YENEEA. This CDR3 has 14 residues. The CDR3 spells CASSWDSSYNEQFF. The CDR3 DNA reads TGTGCCAGCAGCTGGGACTCCTCCTACAATGAGCAGTTCTTC.

The genes are TRBV13 and TRBJ2-1; 14 bases are a match to TRBD2. V shed 5 bases, J shed 3 bases, and the junction held 6 bases outside the gene matches. The CDR3 is made up of 17 amino acids. In germline, CDR1 is PRHDT, CDR2 FYEKMQ (reference sequence). CDR3 nucleotide sequence: TGTGCCAGCAGCGGGACTAGCGGGAGTTCCCGCTACAATGAGCAGTTCTTC. The encoded protein is CASSGTSGSSRYNEQFF.

This clone was picked up a small number of times. The chain carries TRBV21-1 and TRBJ2-3; the DNA was not compared with TRBD1, the D call given in the table. TRBV21-1 is a pseudogene segment. The CDR3 is 16 amino acids. CDR3 residues: CASSAAGGTGADTQYF. The CDR3 nucleotides read TGTGCCAGCAGCGCCGCCGGGGGGACAGGGGCAGATACGCAGTATTTT.

The table lists this clone with a count of one. The chain links TRBV2 to TRBJ2-3, with 9 bases that match TRBD2. V trimming: 6 bases; J trimming: 0 bases; junction bases outside the gene matches: 4. CDR3 length equals 15 residues. Germline-derived CDR1 and CDR2 are SNHLY and FYNNEI. In DNA form, the CDR3 reads TGTGCCAGCAGCCTGACTAGCGGAAGCACAGATACGCAGTATTTT. It codes for CASSLTSGSTDTQYF. Drawing the rest from reference TRBV2 and TRBJ2-3, the complete variable domain is EPEVTQTPSHQVTQMGQEVILRCVPISNHLYFYWYRQILGQKVEFLVSFYNNEISEKSEIFDDQFSVERPDGSNFTLKIRSTKLEDSAMYFCASSLTSGSTDTQYFGPGTRLTVL.

The chain recombines TRBV4-1 with TRBJ1-4, with D tentatively TRBD1 (5 bases). The CDR3 contains 15 residues. Trimming left V 0 bases short and J 5 bases short, with 10 bases between. From germline, CDR1 is MGHRA and CDR2 YSYEKL. The CDR3 here is CASSQEWGGNEKLFF. In DNA form, the CDR3 reads TGCGCCAGCAGCCAAGAATGGGGGGGGAATGAAAAACTGTTTTTT.